This paragraph covers one T cell receptor beta chain sequence. Its antigen is unknown. CDR3 length: 16 residues. Trimming pared 2 bases from V and 3 bases from J, leaving 16 bases between. CDR1 SNHLY and CDR2 FYNNEI come from the germline V gene. The record originates from a study of T cell responses to AZD1222 COVID-19 vaccine. TCRdb's table, derived via immunoSEQ multiplex PCR, lists solely in-frame clones and lacks some. The sample lists 130,000 or so clones, about 92% seen once, with 0.91% in the top ten. The study's findings and limits: Seropositivity was recorded at baseline in only six AZD1222 recipients.

This material consisted of peripheral blood, taken on day 0 of MenACWY control vaccination. The TCR sequence derives from an adult in good health. The V call is TRBV2, the J call TRBJ1-2, with D uncertain. The CDR3 DNA reads TGTGCCAGCAGTGAATTGAAGAAGCCATCCCACTATGGCTACACCTTC. It encodes CASSELKKPSHYGYTF. The full variable domain, in which reference TRBV2 and TRBJ1-2 provide the parts outside the CDR3, is EPEVTQTPSHQVTQMGQEVILRCVPISNHLYFYWYRQILGQKVEFLVSFYNNEISEKSEIFDDQFSVERPDGSNFTLKIRSTKLEDSAMYFCASSELKKPSHYGYTFGSGTRLTVV.